The clone carrying this T cell receptor (beta chain) was recorded once. Its antigen is not identified. The sample belongs to a study of T cell repertoires in cytomegalovirus infection. The germline V gene has CDR1 LGHNT and CDR2 FRNRAP. This CDR3 has 14 amino acids. With 7 bases removed from V and 3 bases from J, the gap between germline ends came to 15 bases. TCRdb ran MiXCR on the reads and lists one entry per CDR3 protein. The repertoire holds about 770,000 distinct CDR3 sequences, with 25% to 30% as singletons. Sequencing was performed on cultured CD8+ T cells from PBMCs, taken from culture after CMV antigen stimulation. V usage is TRBV12-5 and J usage is TRBJ1-2; D gene uncertain. This clonotype was obtained from a human donor in good health (CMV status not recorded). Some clones in this sample may be carry-over from other donors' samples. CDR3 nucleotides: TGTGCTAGTGCCCATAGGGTGTTGGACTATGGCTACACCTTC. Translating gives CASAHRVLDYGYTF.